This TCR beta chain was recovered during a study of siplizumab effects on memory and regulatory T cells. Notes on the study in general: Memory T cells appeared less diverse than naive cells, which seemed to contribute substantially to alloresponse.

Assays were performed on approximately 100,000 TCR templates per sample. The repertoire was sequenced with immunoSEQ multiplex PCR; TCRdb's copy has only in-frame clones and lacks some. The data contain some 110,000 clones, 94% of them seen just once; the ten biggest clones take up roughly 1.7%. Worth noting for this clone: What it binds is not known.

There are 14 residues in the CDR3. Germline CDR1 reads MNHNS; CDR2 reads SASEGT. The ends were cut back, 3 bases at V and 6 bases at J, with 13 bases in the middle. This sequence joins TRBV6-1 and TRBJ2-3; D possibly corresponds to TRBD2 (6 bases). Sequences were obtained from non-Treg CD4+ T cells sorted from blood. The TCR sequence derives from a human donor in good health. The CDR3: CASSDRGITDTQYF. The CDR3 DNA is TGTGCCAGCAGTGACCGGGGGATCACGGATACGCAGTATTTT.